The next 7 T cell receptor beta chains were all read from a single sample in a study of early T cells in non-severe SARS-CoV-2 infection. TCRdb re-analysed the 5' RACE reads in MiXCR, keeping a single row per CDR3 protein. The sample consists of 75,000 to 100,000 distinct CDR3 sequences, approximately 15% of them appearing once. Sequencing was done on a sample of whole blood. The receptor set was obtained from an adult who was a healthcare worker with PCR-confirmed SARS-CoV-2 infection or an uninfected control (not recorded which).

This clonotype was seen at least ten times. This sequence joins TRBV6-8 and TRBJ1-4; 7 positions agree with TRBD1. CDR1 and CDR2 (germline): MNHGY, SAAAGT. The CDR3 contains 15 residues. J lost 7 bases, V lost 0 bases, and 5 bases had no gene match. The CDR3 DNA is TGTGCCAGCAGTTACTCGGAGGGGGCCGGTGAAAAACTGTTTTTT. This codes for CASSYSEGAGEKLFF.

This clonotype was counted a few times. The rearrangement links TRBV30 to TRBJ2-1; D is undetermined. Between the trimmed V and J ends, which lost 6 bases and 0 bases, there was a span of 15 bases. CDR3 length: 15 amino acids. The germline gives CDR1 GTSNPN, CDR2 SVGIG (reference sequence). The CDR3 reads CACNDGPRSYNEQFF. The CDR3 nucleotides read TGTGCCTGTAATGATGGGCCCCGCTCCTACAATGAGCAGTTCTTC.

This clonotype was counted between two and nine times. This chain links TRBV6-5 with TRBJ2-1, with a weak D call TRBD2 (6 bases). V lost 4 bases to trimming and J lost 9 bases, with 7 bases between them. The CDR3 totals 11 residues. The germline V gene has CDR1 MNHEY and CDR2 SVGAGI. CDR3: CASSFGGEQFF. The CDR3 DNA is TGTGCCAGCAGTTTCGGGGGTGAGCAGTTCTTC.

The sample holds many counts of this clonotype. The chain combines TRBV3-1 with TRBJ2-1; weak D call: TRBD1 (5 bases). Germline V gene sequence: CDR1 LGHDT, CDR2 YNNKEL (reference sequence). The CDR3 is 15 residues long. V dropped 0 bases and J dropped 2 bases, with 8 bases sitting between them. Written as DNA, the CDR3 is TGTGCCAGCAGCCAAGAAACAGGAGCCTACAATGAGCAGTTCTTC. It translates to CASSQETGAYNEQFF.

This clonotype was seen more than once but under ten times. The chain has TRBV6-1 and TRBJ2-2, with D perhaps TRBD2 (6 bases). CDR1 MNHNS and CDR2 SASEGT come from the germline V gene. V lost 8 bases, J lost 3 bases, and 13 bases lay in between. The CDR3 contains 14 residues. The CDR3 DNA reads as TGTGCCAGCGAGAGGGCGGGGTACACCGGGGAGCTGTTTTTT. This encodes CASERAGYTGELFF.

The chain links TRBV2 to TRBJ1-1, with D tentatively TRBD1 (6 bases). V lost 6 bases, J lost 7 bases, and 12 bases lay in between. The CDR3 loop spans 12 amino acids. Germline assignment: CDR1 SNHLY and CDR2 FYNNEI. CDR3 amino acids: CASSSRGGEAFF. CDR3 DNA: TGTGCCAGCAGCAGCCGAGGGGGTGAAGCTTTCTTT.

Here the CDR3 DNA reads TGCAGCGATCGACAGGGGGGTAGCTATGGCTACACCTTC. It encodes CSDRQGGSYGYTF. The J gene is TRBJ1-2, the V gene TRBV29-1; 9 bases align to TRBD1. J gave up 4 bases and V 7 bases, and 7 bases lay outside the gene matches. The CDR3 loop spans 13 amino acids. Germline CDR1 is SQVTM and CDR2 is ANQGSEA.